This T cell receptor beta chain was profiled in a study of blood T cell repertoires in COVID-19. Here immunoSEQ multiplex PCR was the method, and the copy in TCRdb shows in-frame clones only, minus some. In the table there are some 130,000 clones, roughly 86% of which are singletons. CDR1 is MRHNA, CDR2 SNTAGT, per germline. This CDR3 comprises 13 residues. V shed 6 bases, J shed 9 bases, and the junction held 11 bases outside the gene matches. Material: peripheral blood. The J gene is TRBJ2-7, the V gene TRBV6-4, with TRBD1 identical over 7 bases. This TCR came from a woman in her seventies with COVID-19, enrolled during active disease. In nucleotides, the CDR3 is TGTGCCAGCAGATCCCGGGGACAGAGACTGCAGTACTTC. This codes for CASRSRGQRLQYF.